Listed below are T cell receptor beta chains from one sample, sequenced in a study of post-analysis software for immune sequencing data. MiXCR, applied by TCRdb to the PCR reads, yields one record per CDR3 protein. The data hold around 400,000 distinct CDR3 sequences, with 35% to 45% observed a single time. Sequenced sample: blood. These receptors all come from a girl aged 2 to 10 with multiple sclerosis. The CDR3 runs from the conserved cysteine through the conserved F or W. The order of the fields is V gene, J gene, clone size, D gene, CDR3 DNA, CDR3 protein. A D gene is named only where the DNA matches it firmly. Rows give clone size only sometimes, using once, few, many, or a class for an expanded clone.

v_gene: TRBV12-3/TRBV12-4
j_gene: TRBJ1-6
abundance: -
d_gene: -
CDR3nt: TGTGCCAGCAGTATCGGGGCTTATTCACCCCTCCACTTT
CDR3aa: CASSIGAYSPLHF

v_gene: TRBV20-1
j_gene: TRBJ2-4
abundance: -
d_gene: -
CDR3nt: TGCAGTGCTAGGGACCCACAGGGTTTCAAAAACATTCAGTACTTC
CDR3aa: CSARDPQGFKNIQYF

v_gene: TRBV20-1
j_gene: TRBJ1-1
abundance: few
d_gene: TRBD1
CDR3nt: TGCAGTGCTAGAGAAACAGGGGGTGGCACTGAAGCTTTCTTT
CDR3aa: CSARETGGGTEAFF

v_gene: TRBV12-3/TRBV12-4
j_gene: TRBJ2-1
abundance: few
d_gene: -
CDR3nt: TGTGCCAGCAGTCTGGACCCCTACAATGAGCAGTTCTTC
CDR3aa: CASSLDPYNEQFF

v_gene: TRBV20-1
j_gene: TRBJ2-1
abundance: -
d_gene: TRBD2
CDR3nt: TGCAGTGCGAGTAGCGGGAGGGCTGATGAGCAGTTCTTC
CDR3aa: CSASSGRADEQFF

v_gene: TRBV2
j_gene: TRBJ1-5
abundance: few
d_gene: -
CDR3nt: TGTGCCAGCAGCGCCCGAGTAGGGATCAATCAGCCCCAGCATTTT
CDR3aa: CASSARVGINQPQHF

v_gene: TRBV20-1
j_gene: TRBJ2-3
abundance: once
d_gene: TRBD1
CDR3nt: TGCAGTGCTAGAGATGCATACAGGGGGCGCGCAGATACGCAGTATTTT
CDR3aa: CSARDAYRGRADTQYF

v_gene: TRBV2
j_gene: TRBJ2-3
abundance: -
d_gene: -
CDR3nt: TGTGCCAGCAGTCCGTACGGCAGCCCCCGCACAGATACGCAGTATTTT
CDR3aa: CASSPYGSPRTDTQYF

v_gene: TRBV7-8
j_gene: TRBJ2-7
abundance: -
d_gene: -
CDR3nt: TGTGCCAGCAGCTTTTCTTCAGGAGCCTACGAGCAGTACTTC
CDR3aa: CASSFSSGAYEQYF

v_gene: TRBV5-1
j_gene: TRBJ2-7
abundance: once
d_gene: TRBD2
CDR3nt: TGCGCCAGCAGAGCTAGCGGGCCTTACGAGCAGTACTTC
CDR3aa: CASRASGPYEQYF

v_gene: TRBV20-1
j_gene: TRBJ2-1
abundance: -
d_gene: TRBD2
CDR3nt: TGCAGTGCTAGCGAGACTAGCGGGGTGTACTACAATGAGCAGTTCTTC
CDR3aa: CSASETSGVYYNEQFF

v_gene: TRBV29-1
j_gene: TRBJ2-3
abundance: -
d_gene: TRBD1
CDR3nt: TGCAGCGTTGGGGACAGGACAGATACGCAGTATTTT
CDR3aa: CSVGDRTDTQYF

v_gene: TRBV7-6
j_gene: TRBJ1-6
abundance: -
d_gene: TRBD1
CDR3nt: TGTGCCAGCAGCTTACGGCGACGGGACAGCCAGTTGAATTCACCCCTCCACTTT
CDR3aa: CASSLRRRDSQLNSPLHF

v_gene: TRBV4-1
j_gene: TRBJ1-2
abundance: -
d_gene: -
CDR3nt: TGCGCCAGCAGCCAAACTGGGAACTATGGCTACACCTTC
CDR3aa: CASSQTGNYGYTF

v_gene: TRBV10-3
j_gene: TRBJ1-2
abundance: few
d_gene: -
CDR3nt: TGTGCCATCAGCCCTGACGACAGAGTCGACCATGGCTACACCTTC
CDR3aa: CAISPDDRVDHGYTF

v_gene: TRBV10-3
j_gene: TRBJ1-1
abundance: -
d_gene: TRBD1
CDR3nt: TGTGCCATCAGTCTTACAGGGGACACTGAAGCTTTCTTT
CDR3aa: CAISLTGDTEAFF

v_gene: TRBV10-2
j_gene: TRBJ2-1
abundance: -
d_gene: -
CDR3nt: TGCGCCAGCAGTGAGACTAGCCGGAGGGGGAGTGAGCAGTTCTTC
CDR3aa: CASSETSRRGSEQFF

v_gene: TRBV5-1
j_gene: TRBJ2-4
abundance: -
d_gene: TRBD2
CDR3nt: TGCGCCAGCAGCTTGGCTAGCGGGGGGGCCGGGGCCAAAAACATTCAGTACTTC
CDR3aa: CASSLASGGAGAKNIQYF

v_gene: TRBV4-2
j_gene: TRBJ2-7
abundance: -
d_gene: TRBD1
CDR3nt: TGTGCCAGCAGCCAAGGGGCAGGGGGCAAGGAGGGGGAGCAGTACTTC
CDR3aa: CASSQGAGGKEGEQYF

v_gene: TRBV20-1
j_gene: TRBJ2-4
abundance: once
d_gene: TRBD1
CDR3nt: TGCAGTGCTAACTACAGGGGTGAGCAGTACTTC
CDR3aa: CSANYRGEQYF

v_gene: TRBV29-1
j_gene: TRBJ2-3
abundance: -
d_gene: -
CDR3nt: TGCAGCGTTGCTCGGTCCAGCACAGATACGCAGTATTTT
CDR3aa: CSVARSSTDTQYF

v_gene: TRBV7-6
j_gene: TRBJ1-5
abundance: -
d_gene: -
CDR3nt: TGTGCCAGCAGCTTGTCCTGGGGGAGCAATCAGCCCCAGCATTTT
CDR3aa: CASSLSWGSNQPQHF

v_gene: TRBV4-3
j_gene: TRBJ1-2
abundance: -
d_gene: -
CDR3nt: TGCGCCAGCAGCCCAGGAGGGACGGGGTATGGCTACACCTTC
CDR3aa: CASSPGGTGYGYTF

v_gene: TRBV12-3/TRBV12-4
j_gene: TRBJ2-7
abundance: few
d_gene: -
CDR3nt: TGTGCCAGCAGTTTAGAAGCGGGCATCAACGAGCAGTACTTC
CDR3aa: CASSLEAGINEQYF

v_gene: TRBV12-3/TRBV12-4
j_gene: TRBJ2-7
abundance: -
d_gene: TRBD1
CDR3nt: TGTGCCAGCAGTTCACGACAGGGGGCCTACGAGCAGTACTTC
CDR3aa: CASSSRQGAYEQYF

v_gene: TRBV11-1
j_gene: TRBJ2-7
abundance: many
d_gene: TRBD1
CDR3nt: TGTGCCAGCAGCCGGGACAGAGCCTACGAGCAGTACTTC
CDR3aa: CASSRDRAYEQYF

v_gene: TRBV6-5
j_gene: TRBJ2-1
abundance: few
d_gene: TRBD2
CDR3nt: TGTGCCAGCAGTTACTCAAGACCACTAGCGGGAGTCGGGGATGAGCAGTTCTTC
CDR3aa: CASSYSRPLAGVGDEQFF

v_gene: TRBV7-3
j_gene: TRBJ1-1
abundance: -
d_gene: -
CDR3nt: TGTGCCAGCAGCCCCCTGGTTGGCACTGAAGCTTTCTTT
CDR3aa: CASSPLVGTEAFF

v_gene: TRBV20-1
j_gene: TRBJ2-1
abundance: -
d_gene: -
CDR3nt: TGCAGTGCTAGAGATCTCGACAGCTACTACAATGAGCAGTTCTTC
CDR3aa: CSARDLDSYYNEQFF

v_gene: TRBV5-1
j_gene: TRBJ2-7
abundance: -
d_gene: -
CDR3nt: TGCGCCAGCAGCTTCGGGCAGGGCGGCTCCTACGAGCAGTACTTC
CDR3aa: CASSFGQGGSYEQYF

v_gene: TRBV6-6
j_gene: TRBJ1-1
abundance: -
d_gene: -
CDR3nt: TGTGCCAGCAGTTACGAGGGGTGGGACACTGAAGCTTTCTTT
CDR3aa: CASSYEGWDTEAFF

v_gene: TRBV29-1
j_gene: TRBJ2-5
abundance: -
d_gene: -
CDR3nt: TGCAGCGTTGAAGAGGGCCGGAGGACCCAGTACTTC
CDR3aa: CSVEEGRRTQYF

v_gene: TRBV7-9
j_gene: TRBJ2-3
abundance: -
d_gene: TRBD2
CDR3nt: TGTGCCAGCAGCTTAGGAGCAAGCGGGATTAGCACAGATACGCAGTATTTT
CDR3aa: CASSLGASGISTDTQYF

v_gene: TRBV5-5
j_gene: TRBJ2-6
abundance: -
d_gene: -
CDR3nt: TGTGCCAGCTCACTCATCCCTGGCTCTGGGGCCAACGTCCTGACTTTC
CDR3aa: CASSLIPGSGANVLTF

v_gene: TRBV7-3
j_gene: TRBJ2-5
abundance: -
d_gene: -
CDR3nt: TGTGCCAGCAGCCAGACTAGTACGGGTGAGCAGTACTTC
CDR3aa: CASSQTSTGEQYF

v_gene: TRBV4-1
j_gene: TRBJ2-7
abundance: -
d_gene: TRBD2
CDR3nt: TGCGCCAGCAGCCTAGAGACTAGCGCAACCTACGAGCAGTACTTC
CDR3aa: CASSLETSATYEQYF

v_gene: TRBV12-3/TRBV12-4
j_gene: TRBJ2-3
abundance: few
d_gene: -
CDR3nt: TGTGCCAGCAGTCCCAGCGCAGATACGCAGTATTTT
CDR3aa: CASSPSADTQYF

v_gene: TRBV5-1
j_gene: TRBJ1-1
abundance: -
d_gene: -
CDR3nt: TGCGCCAGCAGCTTGGTGTGGGGTAGGGAGAACACTGAAGCTTTCTTT
CDR3aa: CASSLVWGRENTEAFF

v_gene: TRBV7-3
j_gene: TRBJ2-1
abundance: -
d_gene: TRBD1
CDR3nt: TGTGCCAGCAGCTCTTATTTGGACAGGGGCTCCTACAATGAGCAGTTCTTC
CDR3aa: CASSSYLDRGSYNEQFF

v_gene: TRBV20-1
j_gene: TRBJ2-3
abundance: few
d_gene: -
CDR3nt: TGCAGTGGGGGCCTTACAGATACGCAGTATTTT
CDR3aa: CSGGLTDTQYF

v_gene: TRBV29-1
j_gene: TRBJ2-1
abundance: -
d_gene: -
CDR3nt: TGCAGCGTTGCTACAGGCGGAAATGAGCAGTTCTTC
CDR3aa: CSVATGGNEQFF

v_gene: TRBV29-1
j_gene: TRBJ2-5
abundance: few
d_gene: TRBD1
CDR3nt: TGCAGCGCCTCGGGACAGAAAGAGACCCAGTACTTC
CDR3aa: CSASGQKETQYF

v_gene: TRBV29-1
j_gene: TRBJ2-7
abundance: few
d_gene: -
CDR3nt: TGCAGCGTTGTGTCAGGGGCATCCTACGAGCAGTACTTC
CDR3aa: CSVVSGASYEQYF

v_gene: TRBV12-5
j_gene: TRBJ2-3
abundance: -
d_gene: -
CDR3nt: TGTGCTAGTGGTACGGGGGTTGAGTCAGATACGCAGTATTTT
CDR3aa: CASGTGVESDTQYF

v_gene: TRBV5-1
j_gene: TRBJ2-1
abundance: -
d_gene: -
CDR3nt: TGCGCCAGCAGCTTGGTCGTCAGTGAGCAGTTCTTC
CDR3aa: CASSLVVSEQFF

v_gene: TRBV11-2
j_gene: TRBJ2-3
abundance: few
d_gene: TRBD2
CDR3nt: TGTGCCAGCAGCTTAGCGGGGGGGATCACAGATACGCAGTATTTT
CDR3aa: CASSLAGGITDTQYF

v_gene: TRBV7-9
j_gene: TRBJ2-1
abundance: -
d_gene: TRBD2
CDR3nt: TGTGCCAGCACCCGGACTAGCGGTCACAATGAGCAGTTCTTC
CDR3aa: CASTRTSGHNEQFF

v_gene: TRBV2
j_gene: TRBJ2-7
abundance: -
d_gene: TRBD2
CDR3nt: TGTGCCACCGACGGGGGGGACGGCTACGAGCAGTACTTC
CDR3aa: CATDGGDGYEQYF